These T cell receptor beta chains were read from a single sample in a study of post-analysis software for immune sequencing data. Via MiXCR, TCRdb re-called the PCR reads, giving one row per CDR3 protein. The sample has some 500,000 distinct CDR3 sequences, under 55% seen once. The material sequenced was blood. The receptor source for this set is a girl aged 10 to 17 with multiple sclerosis. The conserved cysteine and the conserved F or W are not part of the CDR3 here.

j_call v_call cdr3_aa
TRBJ2-3 TRBV9 ASSVAGVGDTDTQY
TRBJ2-1 TRBV29-1 SVWTGYEEQF
TRBJ1-1 TRBV29-1 SARLVQQNGNTEAF
TRBJ1-1 TRBV5-1 ASSYAFRNTEAF
TRBJ2-3 TRBV4-2 ASSQDGAGADTQY
TRBJ2-7 TRBV4-1 ASSREPGSYEQY
TRBJ2-7 TRBV25-1 ASSDSSYEQY
TRBJ2-7 TRBV12-3/TRBV12-4 ASSLGLAGRGEQY
TRBJ1-4 TRBV30 AWSARAGEKLF
TRBJ2-3 TRBV28 ACSSEIRLADTDTQY
TRBJ1-2 TRBV6-2/TRBV6-3 ASSLARGQGYT
TRBJ1-5 TRBV28 ATWDDYQPQH
TRBJ2-6 TRBV7-9 ASRTPRFGANVLT
TRBJ1-4 TRBV4-1 ASSQDLGGTNEKLF
TRBJ2-7 TRBV20-1 SARDVSRGGSYEQY
TRBJ1-2 TRBV7-9 ASSLAPGNGYT
TRBJ2-4 TRBV28 ASSPGTSGVLAKNIQY
TRBJ2-7 TRBV15 ATSRGLAGGSYEQY